The present T cell receptor beta chain was sequenced within a study of blood T cell repertoires in COVID-19. Per the study methods: The authors estimated nucleated cell counts from reference gene primer amplification. Only in-frame clones appear in the TCRdb table, and some are missing; sequencing was by immunoSEQ multiplex PCR. V, J and clone size reflect that table, while D and trimming were determined from the DNA. The sample lists more than 110,000 clones, roughly three quarters occurring once. V was pared by 4 bases and J by 0 bases, with 6 bases between. The germline CDR1 and CDR2 sequences are GTSNPN and SVGIG (reference sequence). The CDR3 spans 13 residues. In terms of age and location, participants ranged from roughly 18 to 100 years and lived in under 30 US areas. Each participant's cohort was designated according to participant-reported clinical history. What the recovered Cohort 3 donors had was two negative PCRs, clearance, or symptom resolution.

The chain couples TRBV30 to TRBJ1-4; D unclear. The source material was PBMCs or T cells enriched from blood (not recorded which). This clonotype originated in a woman aged 50 to 65 who had recovered from COVID-19. CDR3 region: CAWNTATNEKLFF. CDR3 bases: TGTGCCTGGAACACAGCAACTAATGAAAAACTGTTTTTT.